This entry lists 23 T cell receptor beta chains sequenced from one sample in a study of OX40 agonist ivuxolimab in advanced cancers. Data came from immunoSEQ multiplex PCR; TCRdb stores just in-frame clones and leaves some out. The sample records some 83,000 clones, approximately 86% being singletons. Sequencing used CD4+ or CD8+ T cells sorted from blood, obtained in a trial of the OX40 agonist ivuxolimab. These TCRs come from an adult with an advanced solid tumor such as melanoma, head and neck, liver or kidney cancer.

The chain recombines TRBV7-3 with TRBJ1-2, with 7 nucleotides matching TRBD1. The CDR3 runs 14 residues. In germline, CDR1 is SGHTA, CDR2 FQGTGA. The J segment lost 8 bases and the V segment lost 5 bases, leaving 11 bases of the junction unmatched. CDR3 sequence reads: CASSLTTGSRGYTF. CDR3 nucleotide sequence: TGTGCCAGCAGCCTTACGACAGGGTCAAGAGGCTACACCTTC.

Worth noting for this clone: The junction and the germline gene differ at one end; a read error may be behind it. This chain connects TRBV5-1 to TRBJ1-2; D is possibly TRBD1 (6 bases). Germline V gene lookup returns CDR1 SGHRS and CDR2 YFSETQ. The CDR3 contains 12 residues. CDR3 sequence (DNA): TGCGCCAGCAGCTTACAGGGAGATGGCCACACCTTC. Amino acids: CASSLQGDGHTF.

This chain uses TRBV5-4 with TRBJ2-7; no reliable D call. The germline CDR1 and CDR2 sequences are SGHNT and YYREEE (reference sequence). The CDR3 spans 12 residues. Trimming left V 0 bases short and J 6 bases short, with 7 bases between. The CDR3 DNA sequence: TGTGCCAGCAGCTTGGGGTCCGCCGAGCAGTACTTC. Encoded protein: CASSLGSAEQYF.

CDR3 in amino acids: CATSGQANQPQHF. CDR3 DNA sequence: TGTGCCACCTCGGGACAGGCTAATCAGCCCCAGCATTTT. The chain carries TRBV2 and TRBJ1-5, with 8 bases lining up with TRBD1. With 10 bases clipped from V and 4 bases from J, the junction kept 6 bases outside the gene matches. The CDR3 length is 13 residues. Germline V gene sequence: CDR1 SNHLY, CDR2 FYNNEI.

The J gene is TRBJ2-1, the V gene TRBV11-1; TRBD2 agrees at 7 bases. This CDR3 comprises 16 residues. Trimming removed 2 bases from V and 4 bases from J; junction bases left unmatched: 8. Germline CDR1 reads SGHAT; CDR2 reads FQDESV (reference sequence). CDR3 amino acids: CASSLRLPGGYNEQFF. The CDR3 DNA is TGTGCCAGCAGCTTACGGCTTCCGGGAGGTTACAATGAGCAGTTCTTC.

The count of this clone is one. V and J are TRBV27 and TRBJ1-4; 10 nucleotides align to TRBD1. Losses at the gene ends were 10 bases for V and 10 bases for J; bases not matched to a gene: 15. CDR1 MNHEY and CDR2 SMNVEV come from the germline V gene (reference sequence). This CDR3 comprises 15 residues. The CDR3 DNA is TGTGCCACCGGACAGGGGGATATCAGAGTAGGAAAACTGTTTTTT. It translates to CATGQGDIRVGKLFF.

The chain employs TRBV19 and TRBJ1-2; D not certain. Trimming stripped 6 bases from V and 6 bases from J, with 8 bases between. Germline V lookup: CDR1 LNHDA, CDR2 SQIVND (reference sequence). CDR3 size: 11 residues. The CDR3 DNA is TGTGCCAGTAGGGAAAGGGATGGCTACACCTTC. It translates to CASRERDGYTF.

This chain connects TRBV4-3 to TRBJ2-1; 11 nucleotides agree with TRBD2. This CDR3 comprises 18 residues. V gave up 0 bases and J gave up 4 bases; unmatched junction bases: 8. CDR1 is LGHNA and CDR2 is YSLEER in the germline V gene. The CDR3 coding sequence is TGCGCCAGCAGCCAAGATTATCGTCTAGCGGGAGGTTACAATGAGCAGTTCTTC. Its translation is CASSQDYRLAGGYNEQFF.

This clone was counted only a few times. The chain joins TRBV30 to TRBJ1-1; perhaps TRBD1 as D (6 bases). The CDR3 totals 13 residues. V was clipped by 2 bases and J by 4 bases, with 11 bases between them. Germline V gene data show CDR1 as GTSNPN and CDR2 as SVGIG (reference sequence). Written as DNA, the CDR3 is TGTGCCTGGAGTTTTCAGGGGTCCACTGAAGCTTTCTTT. It specifies CAWSFQGSTEAFF.

The chain joins TRBV19 to TRBJ2-4; TRBD1 aligns across 10 bases. The trim removed 6 bases at V and 4 bases at J, leaving 9 bases unmatched. Germline V gives CDR1 LNHDA, CDR2 SQIVND (reference sequence). The CDR3 length is 16 residues. This CDR3 reads CASSKGRTGGKNIQYF. In nucleotides, the CDR3 is TGTGCCAGTAGCAAAGGGCGGACAGGGGGAAAAAACATTCAGTACTTC.

This rearrangement joins TRBV5-5 to TRBJ2-7; D might be TRBD1 (6 bases). The CDR3 runs to 12 residues. Trimming pared 4 bases from V and 5 bases from J, leaving 10 bases between. Germline-derived CDR1 and CDR2 are SGHKS and YYEKEE (reference sequence). The CDR3 DNA follows: TGTGCCAGCAGCCCCAGGGGCCACGAGCAGTACTTC. Translation: CASSPRGHEQYF.

J is TRBJ2-1 and V is TRBV5-1, with 7 bases matching TRBD2. This CDR3 is built from 15 residues. Germline V lookup: CDR1 SGHRS, CDR2 YFSETQ. Trimming took 0 bases from V and 9 from J; bases not matched to a gene: 9. CDR3 in amino acids: CASSLEGRAVGEQFF. The DNA for the CDR3 is TGCGCCAGCAGCTTGGAGGGGAGGGCGGTGGGTGAGCAGTTCTTC.

The chain is built from TRBV30 and TRBJ2-4; TRBD2 might be the D (7 bases). The V end lost 4 bases, the J end lost 9 bases, and 19 bases lay between the germline ends. This CDR3 is built from 14 residues. Germline loops: CDR1 GTSNPN, CDR2 SVGIG (reference sequence). The CDR3 spells CAWMVGGGPGIQYF. The CDR3 coding sequence is TGTGCCTGGATGGTAGGGGGAGGGCCTGGCATTCAGTACTTC.

There are a few counts of this clone. The rearrangement joins TRBV1 to TRBJ1-2; the D segment call TRBD1 is taken from the table without a DNA check. TRBV1 is marked as a pseudogene. The CDR3 length is 15 residues. The CDR3 sequence: CTSSQERNRNYGYTF. The CDR3 DNA is TGCACCAGCAGCCAAGAAAGAAACAGGAACTATGGCTACACCTTC.

J is TRBJ1-2 and V is TRBV27, with 9 positions matching TRBD1. The V gene end was trimmed by 5 bases and the J gene end by 4 bases; junction bases not matched to a gene: 5. The CDR3 consists of 14 residues. The V gene's germline CDR1 is MNHEY and CDR2 SMNVEV (reference sequence). The chain's CDR3 is CASSPDRGPYGYTF. CDR3 nucleotide sequence: TGTGCCAGCAGTCCGGACAGGGGCCCCTATGGCTACACCTTC.

The gene calls are TRBV7-4 and TRBJ1-1, with no clear D. This CDR3 is 16 amino acids long. V was clipped by 2 bases and J by 7 bases, with 20 bases between them. Germline values: CDR1 SGHVT, CDR2 SQSDAQ. CDR3 amino acids: CASSLSPPPMRSEAFF. For the CDR3, the DNA is TGTGCCAGCAGCTTATCCCCTCCCCCGATGAGGAGTGAAGCTTTCTTT.

This clone was observed a few times. The rearrangement uses TRBV4-2 and TRBJ1-2, with TRBD1 matching over 7 bases. The ends lost 6 bases at V and 5 bases at J; junction bases unmatched: 9. The length of the CDR3 is 14 residues. Germline V lookup: CDR1 LGHNA, CDR2 YNFKEQ. DNA of the CDR3: TGTGCCAGCAGTTCAGGGGGACCCTATTATGGCTACACCTTC. Residues: CASSSGGPYYGYTF.

The chain uses TRBV4-3 and TRBJ2-3; D gene ambiguous. Trimming removed 5 bases at V and 2 bases at J, with 8 bases between. The CDR3 contains 13 residues. Germline lookup yields CDR1 LGHNA and CDR2 YSLEER. CDR3 in DNA: TGCGCCAGCAGCGTGACCTTCACAGATACGCAGTATTTT. This sequence encodes CASSVTFTDTQYF.

This clone has only a few counts. Its ends do not fully match the called genes, so a read error is possible. The chain employs TRBV7-3 and TRBJ2-2; 8 bases align to TRBD2. The CDR3 runs to 15 residues. Germline V gene lookup returns CDR1 SGHTA and CDR2 FQGTGA. The CDR3 protein is CASSVTGAGAGELFF. CDR3 nucleotide sequence: TGTGCCAGCAGCGTAACCGGAGCGGGGGCCGGGGAGCTGTTTTTT.

This clone was observed once. The chain uses TRBV15 and TRBJ1-6, with 7 positions matching TRBD1. This CDR3 has 15 residues. From germline, CDR1 is LNHNV and CDR2 YYDKDF (reference sequence). V lost 5 bases to trimming and J lost 9 bases; unmatched junction nucleotides: 10. CDR3 bases: TGTGCCACCAGCCCCCAGAGGGGGCTAAGTTCACCCCTCCACTTT. It encodes CATSPQRGLSSPLHF.

This clone was detected once. The rearrangement joins TRBV9 to TRBJ2-1, with D unclear. The germline V gene has CDR1 SGDLS and CDR2 YYNGEE. V was pared by 4 bases and J by 0 bases, with 11 bases between. CDR3 size: 15 residues. Here the CDR3 DNA reads TGTGCCAGCAGCCCACAGTTATCCTCCTACAATGAGCAGTTCTTC. Its translation: CASSPQLSSYNEQFF.

The gene calls are TRBV18 and TRBJ2-1, with TRBD1 matching over 8 bases. The CDR3 extends over 15 amino acids. V shed 6 bases, J shed 3 bases, and the junction held 7 bases outside the gene matches. Germline V gives CDR1 KGHSH, CDR2 LQKENI. The CDR3 DNA reads TGTGCCAGCTCCCCGGACAGGGTACTCTACAATGAGCAGTTCTTC. It specifies CASSPDRVLYNEQFF.

The CDR3 here is CASSFQGDAYNEQFF. The CDR3 DNA reads as TGTGCCAGCAGCTTCCAGGGAGACGCCTACAATGAGCAGTTCTTC. The gene calls are TRBV7-9 and TRBJ2-1; D may be TRBD1 or TRBD2 (5 bases each). The V gene's germline CDR1 is SEHNR and CDR2 FQNEAQ (reference sequence). This CDR3 is 15 amino acids long. V lost 3 bases to trimming and J lost 2 bases, with 11 bases between them.